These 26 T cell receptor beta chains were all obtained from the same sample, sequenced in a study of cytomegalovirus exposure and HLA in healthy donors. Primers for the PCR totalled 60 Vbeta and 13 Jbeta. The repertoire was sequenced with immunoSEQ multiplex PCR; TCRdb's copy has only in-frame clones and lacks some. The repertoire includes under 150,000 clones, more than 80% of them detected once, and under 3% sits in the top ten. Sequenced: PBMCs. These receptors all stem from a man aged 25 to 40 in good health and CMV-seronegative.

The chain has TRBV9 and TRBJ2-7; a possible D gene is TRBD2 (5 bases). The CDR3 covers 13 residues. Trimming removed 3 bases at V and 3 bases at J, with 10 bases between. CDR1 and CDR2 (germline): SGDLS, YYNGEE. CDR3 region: CASSEGEGYEQYF. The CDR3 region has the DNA TGTGCCAGCAGCGAGGGCGAGGGCTACGAGCAGTACTTC.

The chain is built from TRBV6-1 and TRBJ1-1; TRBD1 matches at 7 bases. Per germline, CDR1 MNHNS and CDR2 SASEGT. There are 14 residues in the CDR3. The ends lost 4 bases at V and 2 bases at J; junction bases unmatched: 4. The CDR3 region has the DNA TGTGCCAGCAGTGGAGGACAGGTAAACACTGAAGCTTTCTTT. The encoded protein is CASSGGQVNTEAFF.

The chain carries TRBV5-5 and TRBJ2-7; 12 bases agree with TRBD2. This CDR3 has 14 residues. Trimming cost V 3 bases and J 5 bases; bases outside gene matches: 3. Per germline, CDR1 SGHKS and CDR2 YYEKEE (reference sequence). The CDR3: CASSWTSGINEQYF. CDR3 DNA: TGTGCCAGCAGCTGGACTAGCGGGATCAACGAGCAGTACTTC.

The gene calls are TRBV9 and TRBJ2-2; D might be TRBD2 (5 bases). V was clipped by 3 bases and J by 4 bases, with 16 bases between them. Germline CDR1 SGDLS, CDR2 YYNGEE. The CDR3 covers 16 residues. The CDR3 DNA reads TGTGCCAGCAGCGGACTATTGGCCGATGCCACCGGGGAGCTGTTTTTT. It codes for CASSGLLADATGELFF.

DNA for the CDR3: TGTGCCAGCAGCCAAGATCCTTCAGGACTTTTCGGTGGCTACACCTTC. It is translated as CASSQDPSGLFGGYTF. The chain employs TRBV14 and TRBJ1-2; D not resolved. Germline V gene lookup returns CDR1 SGHDN and CDR2 FVKESK. The CDR3 has 16 residues. The germline V and J ends were trimmed by 0 bases and 7 bases, with 18 bases remaining between them.

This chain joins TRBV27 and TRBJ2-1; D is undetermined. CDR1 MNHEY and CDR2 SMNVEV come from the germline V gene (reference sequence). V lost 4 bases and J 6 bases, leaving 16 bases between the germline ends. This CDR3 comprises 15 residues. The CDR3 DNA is TGTGCCAGCAGTTATTTAACGGAAGGCGGCAATGAGCAGTTCTTC. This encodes CASSYLTEGGNEQFF.

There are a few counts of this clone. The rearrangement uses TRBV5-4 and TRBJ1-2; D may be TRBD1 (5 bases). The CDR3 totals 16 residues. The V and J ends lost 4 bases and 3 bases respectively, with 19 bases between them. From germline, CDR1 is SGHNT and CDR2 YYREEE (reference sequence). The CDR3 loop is CASSGIGGAPHYGYTF. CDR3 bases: TGTGCCAGCAGCGGGATTGGTGGGGCGCCCCACTATGGCTACACCTTC.

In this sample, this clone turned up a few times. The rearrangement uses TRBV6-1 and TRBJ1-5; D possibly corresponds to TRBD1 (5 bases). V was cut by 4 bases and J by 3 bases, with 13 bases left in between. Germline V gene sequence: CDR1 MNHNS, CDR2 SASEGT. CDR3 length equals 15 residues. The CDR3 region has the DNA TGTGCCAGCAGTGGCGGGACGAACAACAATCAGCCCCAGCATTTT. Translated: CASSGGTNNNQPQHF.

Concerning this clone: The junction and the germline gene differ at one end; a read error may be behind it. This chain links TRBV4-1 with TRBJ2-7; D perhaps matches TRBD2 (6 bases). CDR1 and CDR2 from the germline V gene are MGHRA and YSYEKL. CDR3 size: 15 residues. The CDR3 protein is CASSQVGSGKYERYF. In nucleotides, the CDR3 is TGCGCCAGCAGCCAAGTGGGTAGCGGAAAATACGAGCGGTACTTC.

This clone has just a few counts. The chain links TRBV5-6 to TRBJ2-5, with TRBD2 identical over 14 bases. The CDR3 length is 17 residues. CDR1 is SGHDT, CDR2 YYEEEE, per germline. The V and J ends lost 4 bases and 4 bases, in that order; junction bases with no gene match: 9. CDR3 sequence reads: CASSRGLAGVEPETQYF. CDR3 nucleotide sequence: TGTGCCAGCAGCAGGGGACTAGCGGGAGTGGAACCAGAGACCCAGTACTTC.

The CDR3 sequence: CASSPGTSGYSFTGELFF. In nucleotides, the CDR3 is TGTGCCAGCTCACCGGGGACTAGCGGTTACTCGTTCACCGGGGAGCTGTTTTTT. The genes are TRBV18 and TRBJ2-2; 11 nucleotides line up with TRBD2. CDR3 length: 18 amino acids. J gave up 4 bases and V 3 bases, and 10 bases lay outside the gene matches. From germline, CDR1 is KGHSH and CDR2 LQKENI.

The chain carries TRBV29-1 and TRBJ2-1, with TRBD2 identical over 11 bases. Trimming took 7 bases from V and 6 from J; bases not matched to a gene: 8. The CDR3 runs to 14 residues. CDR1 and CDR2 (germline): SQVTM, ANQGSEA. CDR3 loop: CSGTLAGAPNEQFF. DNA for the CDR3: TGCAGCGGTACACTAGCGGGAGCCCCCAATGAGCAGTTCTTC.

The CDR3 protein is CSVATGTGKETQYF. CDR3 DNA sequence: TGCAGCGTAGCAACCGGGACAGGTAAAGAGACCCAGTACTTC. The rearrangement links TRBV29-1 to TRBJ2-5, with 8 bases aligning to TRBD1. Trimming removed 6 bases from V and 3 bases from J; junction bases left unmatched: 9. This CDR3 has 14 residues. Germline loops: CDR1 SQVTM, CDR2 ANQGSEA.

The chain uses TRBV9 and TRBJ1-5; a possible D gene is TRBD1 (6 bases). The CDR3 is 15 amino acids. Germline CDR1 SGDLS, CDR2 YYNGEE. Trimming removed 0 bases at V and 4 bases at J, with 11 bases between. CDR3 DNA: TGTGCCAGCAGCGTAGATGGGGGCCGGAATCAGCCCCAGCATTTT. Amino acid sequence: CASSVDGGRNQPQHF.

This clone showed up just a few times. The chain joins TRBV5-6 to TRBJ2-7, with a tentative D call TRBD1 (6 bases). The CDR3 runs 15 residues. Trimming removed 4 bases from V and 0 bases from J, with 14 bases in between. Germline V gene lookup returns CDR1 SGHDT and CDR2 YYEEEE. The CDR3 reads CASSLTQGYSYEQYF. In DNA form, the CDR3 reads TGTGCCAGCAGCCTAACACAGGGTTACTCCTACGAGCAGTACTTC. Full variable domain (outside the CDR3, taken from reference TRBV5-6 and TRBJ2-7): DAGVTQSPTHLIKTRGQQVTLRCSPKSGHDTVSWYQQALGQGPQFIFQYYEEEERQRGNFPDRFSGHQFPNYSSELNVNALLLGDSALYLCASSLTQGYSYEQYFGPGTRLTVT.

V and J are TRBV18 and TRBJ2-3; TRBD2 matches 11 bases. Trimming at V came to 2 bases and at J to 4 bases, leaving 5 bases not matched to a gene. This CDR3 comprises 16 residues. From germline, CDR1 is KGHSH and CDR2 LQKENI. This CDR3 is CASSPTSGRLADTQYF. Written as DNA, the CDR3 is TGTGCCAGCTCACCAACTAGCGGGAGACTCGCAGATACGCAGTATTTT.

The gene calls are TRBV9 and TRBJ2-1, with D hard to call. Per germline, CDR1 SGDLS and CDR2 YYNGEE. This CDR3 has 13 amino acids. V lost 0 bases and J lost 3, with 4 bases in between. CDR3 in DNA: TGTGCCAGCAGCGTAGACAGCTACAATGAGCAGTTCTTC. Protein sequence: CASSVDSYNEQFF.

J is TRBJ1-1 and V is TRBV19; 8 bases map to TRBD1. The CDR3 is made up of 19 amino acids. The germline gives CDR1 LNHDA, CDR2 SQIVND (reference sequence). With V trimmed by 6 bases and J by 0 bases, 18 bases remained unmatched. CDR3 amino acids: CASRPPMDRDDIMNTEAFF. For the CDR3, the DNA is TGTGCCAGTAGGCCGCCGATGGACAGGGACGATATCATGAACACTGAAGCTTTCTTT. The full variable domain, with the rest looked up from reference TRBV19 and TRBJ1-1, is DGGITQSPKYLFRKEGQNVTLSCEQNLNHDAMYWYRQDPGQGLRLIYYSQIVNDFQKGDIAEGYSVSREKKESFPLTVTSAQKNPTAFYLCASRPPMDRDDIMNTEAFFGQGTRLTVV.

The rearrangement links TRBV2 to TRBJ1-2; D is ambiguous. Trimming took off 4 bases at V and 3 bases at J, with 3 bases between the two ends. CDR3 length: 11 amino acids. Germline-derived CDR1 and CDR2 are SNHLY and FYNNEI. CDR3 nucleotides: TGTGCCAGCAGTGCGGACTATGGCTACACCTTC. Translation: CASSADYGYTF.

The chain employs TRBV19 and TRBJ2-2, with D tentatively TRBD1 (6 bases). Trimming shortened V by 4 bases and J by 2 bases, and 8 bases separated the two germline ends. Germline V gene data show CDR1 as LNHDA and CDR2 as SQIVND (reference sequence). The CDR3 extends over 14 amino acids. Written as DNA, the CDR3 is TGTGCCAGTAGTACGGGACAAAACACCGGGGAGCTGTTTTTT. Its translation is CASSTGQNTGELFF.

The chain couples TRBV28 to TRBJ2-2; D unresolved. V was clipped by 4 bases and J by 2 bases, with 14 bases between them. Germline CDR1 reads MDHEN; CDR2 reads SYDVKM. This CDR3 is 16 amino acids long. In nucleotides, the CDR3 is TGTGCCAGCAGTTCCGCGACAACTTCCAACACCGGGGAGCTGTTTTTT. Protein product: CASSSATTSNTGELFF.

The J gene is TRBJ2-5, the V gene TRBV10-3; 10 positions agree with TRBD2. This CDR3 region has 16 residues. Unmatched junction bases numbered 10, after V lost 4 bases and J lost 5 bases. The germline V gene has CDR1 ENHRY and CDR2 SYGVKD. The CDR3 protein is CAISAVPSGSSETQYF. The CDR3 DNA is TGTGCCATCAGTGCTGTCCCTAGCGGGAGTTCCGAGACCCAGTACTTC.

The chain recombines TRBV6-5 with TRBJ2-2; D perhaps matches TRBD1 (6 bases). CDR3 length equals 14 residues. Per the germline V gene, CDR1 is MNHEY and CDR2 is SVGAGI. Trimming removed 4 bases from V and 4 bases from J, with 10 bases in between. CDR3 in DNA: TGTGCCAGCAGTTTACAGGGTTTCACCGGGGAGCTGTTTTTT. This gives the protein CASSLQGFTGELFF.

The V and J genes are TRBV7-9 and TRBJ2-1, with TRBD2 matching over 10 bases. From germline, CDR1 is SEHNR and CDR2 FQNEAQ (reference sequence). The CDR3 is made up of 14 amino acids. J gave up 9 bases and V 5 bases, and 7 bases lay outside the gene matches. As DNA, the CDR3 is TGTGCCAGCAGCGGACTAGCGGACCGTGGTGAGCAGTTCTTC. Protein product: CASSGLADRGEQFF.

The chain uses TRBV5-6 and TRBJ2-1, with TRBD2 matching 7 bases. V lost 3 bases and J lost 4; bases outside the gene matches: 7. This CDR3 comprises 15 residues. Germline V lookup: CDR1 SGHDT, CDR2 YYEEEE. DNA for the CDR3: TGTGCCAGCAGCTGGGAGGGCGGGCCTTACAATGAGCAGTTCTTC. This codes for CASSWEGGPYNEQFF.

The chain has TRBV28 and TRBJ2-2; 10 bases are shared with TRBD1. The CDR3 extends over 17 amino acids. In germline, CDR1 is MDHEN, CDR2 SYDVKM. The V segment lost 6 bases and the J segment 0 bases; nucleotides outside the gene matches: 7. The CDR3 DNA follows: TGTGCCAGCAGCCGTGGACAGGGGGTCGCGAACACCGGGGAGCTGTTTTTT. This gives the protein CASSRGQGVANTGELFF.